The TCR beta chain under discussion was sequenced for a study of cytomegalovirus exposure and HLA in healthy donors. Study-wide findings and caveats: Across all donors, roughly uniform sequencing depth was an assumption of the presence/absence analyses.

The germline CDR1 and CDR2 sequences are MGHRA and YSYEKL. The CDR3 runs 13 residues. With V trimmed by 3 bases and J by 12 bases, 4 bases remained unmatched. Details on this clone: Antigen unknown.

13 Jbeta primers and 60 Vbeta primers were used for the PCR. Method: immunoSEQ multiplex PCR; TCRdb's copy keeps in-frame clones and lacks some. Across approximately 47,000 clones, the top ten clones capture about 15% of the sample. V usage is TRBV4-1 and J usage is TRBJ1-4, with TRBD1 matching 10 bases. Sequenced input: PBMCs. The clonotype was recovered from a male donor in good health and CMV-seronegative. The CDR3 region is CASSHAGTGELFF. In DNA form, the CDR3 reads TGCGCCAGCAGCCACGCCGGGACAGGGGAACTGTTTTTT.